The rows below give T cell receptor beta chains drawn from one sample of a study of sequential checkpoint blockade in melanoma. TCRdb keeps only in-frame clones here, not all; method: immunoSEQ multiplex PCR. Of around 41,000 clones listed, about nine tenths are singletons. This material consisted of CD8+ T cells sorted from blood (inferred from file names), taken from a patient given nivolumab and ipilimumab in sequence. Every receptor here comes from a human donor with melanoma. CDR3s include the opening cysteine and the closing phenylalanine or tryptophan. A D gene is named only where the DNA matches it firmly. Some rows have no size entry. The others give once, few or many, or a class for an expanded clone.

size: NA; V: TRBV30; J: TRBJ1-5; length: 15; D: NA; DNA: TGTGCCTGGAGTGTACTGCAGGGGTTAAGTCAGCCCCAGCATTTT; CDR3: CAWSVLQGLSQPQHF
size: NA; V: TRBV4-1; J: TRBJ2-1; length: 14; D: TRBD2; DNA: TGCGCCAGCAGCCAACGACTAGCGGGAGTAGAGCAGTTCTTC; CDR3: CASSQRLAGVEQFF
size: once; V: TRBV19; J: TRBJ2-7; length: 14; D: NA; DNA: TGTGCCAGTAGTATAGTCCCCTCCTCCTACGAGCAGTACTTC; CDR3: CASSIVPSSYEQYF
size: NA; V: TRBV11-3; J: TRBJ1-2; length: 16; D: NA; DNA: TGTGCCAGCAGCTCAGGACAGAGTCGAGCTAACTATGGCTACACCTTC; CDR3: CASSSGQSRANYGYTF
size: NA; V: TRBV7-6; J: TRBJ1-4; length: 13; D: NA; DNA: TGTGCCAGCAGCTTAGGTCTTAATGAAAAACTGTTTTTT; CDR3: CASSLGLNEKLFF
size: once; V: TRBV7-7; J: TRBJ2-5; length: 15; D: NA; DNA: TGTGCCAGCAGCTTAAGACACGATTTCCAAGAGACCCAGTACTTC; CDR3: CASSLRHDFQETQYF
size: NA; V: TRBV27; J: TRBJ1-2; length: 13; D: TRBD1; DNA: TGTGCCAGCAGCCTAGGGGACAGTCAGAGCTACACCTTC; CDR3: CASSLGDSQSYTF
size: NA; V: TRBV27; J: TRBJ2-3; length: 12; D: NA; DNA: TGTGCCAGCAGTAAGGGGGGGGATACGCAGTATTTT; CDR3: CASSKGGDTQYF
size: NA; V: TRBV4-1; J: TRBJ2-7; length: 17; D: TRBD1; DNA: TGCGCCAGCAGCCAAGATCCGGGCAGGGGGTTCTTCAACGAGCAGTACTTC; CDR3: CASSQDPGRGFFNEQYF
size: NA; V: TRBV5-6; J: TRBJ2-7; length: 14; D: NA; DNA: TGTGCCAGCAGCTTGGGGGTCAGGGGCTACGAGCAGTACTTC; CDR3: CASSLGVRGYEQYF
size: NA; V: TRBV2; J: TRBJ2-3; length: 14; D: TRBD2; DNA: TGTGCCATCCTACCTGGACTAGCCGGCGATACGCAGTATTTT; CDR3: CAILPGLAGDTQYF
size: once; V: TRBV11-2; J: TRBJ2-7; length: 14; D: TRBD2; DNA: TGTGCCAGCAGCTTTGGAGCGGGGGTCTACGAGCAGTACTTC; CDR3: CASSFGAGVYEQYF
size: once; V: TRBV19; J: TRBJ1-1; length: 15; D: NA; DNA: TGTGCCAGTACCGGGGATCTTTCGATGAACACTGAAGCTTTCTTT; CDR3: CASTGDLSMNTEAFF
size: NA; V: TRBV7-6; J: TRBJ1-4; length: 17; D: NA; DNA: TGTGCCAGCAGCCATGGCTACCTCGAAGCGGCTAATGAAAAACTGTTTTTT; CDR3: CASSHGYLEAANEKLFF